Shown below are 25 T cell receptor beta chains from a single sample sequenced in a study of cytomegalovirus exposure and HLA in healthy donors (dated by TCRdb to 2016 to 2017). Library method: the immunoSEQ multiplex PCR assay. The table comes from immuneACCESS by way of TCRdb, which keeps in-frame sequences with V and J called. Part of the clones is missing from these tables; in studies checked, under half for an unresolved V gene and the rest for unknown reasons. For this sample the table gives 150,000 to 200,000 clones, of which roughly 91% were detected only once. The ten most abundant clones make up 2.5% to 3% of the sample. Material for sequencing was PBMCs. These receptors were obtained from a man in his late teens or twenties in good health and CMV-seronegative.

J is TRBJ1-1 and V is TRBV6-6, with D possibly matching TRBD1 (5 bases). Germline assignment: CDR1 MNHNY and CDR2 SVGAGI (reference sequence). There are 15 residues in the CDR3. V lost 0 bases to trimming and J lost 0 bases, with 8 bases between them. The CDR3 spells CASSYSTVMNTEAFF. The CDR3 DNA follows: TGTGCCAGCAGTTACTCGACAGTCATGAACACTGAAGCTTTCTTT.

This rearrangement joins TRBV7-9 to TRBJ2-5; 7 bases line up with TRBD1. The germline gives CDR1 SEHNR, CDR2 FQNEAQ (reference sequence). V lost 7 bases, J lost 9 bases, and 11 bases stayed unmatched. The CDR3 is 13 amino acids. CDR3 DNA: TGTGCCAGCAACCGACAGGGCGGCGGAGCCCAGTACTTC. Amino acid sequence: CASNRQGGGAQYF. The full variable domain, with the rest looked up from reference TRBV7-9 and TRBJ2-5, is DTGVSQNPRHKITKRGQNVTFRCDPISEHNRLYWYRQTLGQGPEFLTYFQNEAQLEKSRLLSDRFSAERPKGSFSTLEIQRTEQGDSAMYLCASNRQGGGAQYFGPGTRLLVL.

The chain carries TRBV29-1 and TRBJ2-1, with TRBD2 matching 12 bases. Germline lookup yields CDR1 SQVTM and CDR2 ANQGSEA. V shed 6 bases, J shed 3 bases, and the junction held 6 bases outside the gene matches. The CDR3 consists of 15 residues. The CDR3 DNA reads TGCAGCGTGGCCGGGACTAGCGGGCGCTACAATGAGCAGTTCTTC. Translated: CSVAGTSGRYNEQFF.

The CDR3 sequence: CSVEGGDRGLSNEQFF. CDR3 bases: TGCAGCGTTGAAGGGGGTGACAGGGGGCTTTCCAATGAGCAGTTCTTC. The chain combines TRBV29-1 with TRBJ2-1, with TRBD1 matching 10 bases. The CDR3 consists of 16 residues. Per the germline V gene, CDR1 is SQVTM and CDR2 is ANQGSEA. Losses at the gene ends were 1 base for V and 6 bases for J; bases not matched to a gene: 9.

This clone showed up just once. As DNA, the CDR3 is TGTGCCAGCAGCCCGGGGACAGGTGGAAACACCATATATTTT. This gives the protein CASSPGTGGNTIYF. The V and J genes are TRBV7-9 and TRBJ1-3, with 8 positions matching TRBD1. V dropped 5 bases and J dropped 3; count of bases not matched to a gene: 3. Germline CDR1 and CDR2: SEHNR and FQNEAQ (reference sequence). The CDR3 is made up of 14 amino acids. The full variable domain, with the rest looked up from reference TRBV7-9 and TRBJ1-3, is DTGVSQNPRHKITKRGQNVTFRCDPISEHNRLYWYRQTLGQGPEFLTYFQNEAQLEKSRLLSDRFSAERPKGSFSTLEIQRTEQGDSAMYLCASSPGTGGNTIYFGEGSWLTVV.

The chain's CDR3 is CASSLGGAVTDTQYF. For the CDR3, the DNA is TGCGCCAGCAGCTTGGGCGGGGCGGTCACAGATACGCAGTATTTT. The chain carries TRBV5-1 and TRBJ2-3; the D gene is possibly TRBD2 (6 bases). V gave up 0 bases and J gave up 2 bases, with 10 bases separating them. This CDR3 comprises 15 residues. Germline lookup yields CDR1 SGHRS and CDR2 YFSETQ.

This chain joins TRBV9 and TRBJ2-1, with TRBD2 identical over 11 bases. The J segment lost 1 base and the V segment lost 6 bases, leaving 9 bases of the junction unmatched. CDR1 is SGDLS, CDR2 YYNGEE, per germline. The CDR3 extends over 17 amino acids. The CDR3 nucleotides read TGTGCCAGCACCGGGGTCACTAGCGGGAGTTCCTACAATGAGCAGTTCTTC. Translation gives CASTGVTSGSSYNEQFF.

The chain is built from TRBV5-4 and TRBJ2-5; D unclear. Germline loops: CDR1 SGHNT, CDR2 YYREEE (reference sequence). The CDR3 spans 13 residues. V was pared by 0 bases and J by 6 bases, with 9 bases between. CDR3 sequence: CASSLDRIKTQYF. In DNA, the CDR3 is TGTGCCAGCAGCTTGGACAGAATCAAGACCCAGTACTTC.

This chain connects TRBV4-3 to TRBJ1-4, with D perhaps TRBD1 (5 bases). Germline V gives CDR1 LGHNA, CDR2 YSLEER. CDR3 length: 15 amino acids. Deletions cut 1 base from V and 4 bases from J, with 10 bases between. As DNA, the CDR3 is TGCGCCAGCAGCCAAGGGCAGGGAAGTAATGAAAAACTGTTTTTT. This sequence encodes CASSQGQGSNEKLFF.

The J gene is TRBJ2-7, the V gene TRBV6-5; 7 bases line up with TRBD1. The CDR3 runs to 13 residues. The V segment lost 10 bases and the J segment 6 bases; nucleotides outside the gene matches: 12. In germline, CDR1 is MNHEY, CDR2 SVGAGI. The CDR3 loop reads CATAEGARSEQYF. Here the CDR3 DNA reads TGTGCCACCGCCGAGGGGGCGCGCAGCGAGCAGTACTTC.

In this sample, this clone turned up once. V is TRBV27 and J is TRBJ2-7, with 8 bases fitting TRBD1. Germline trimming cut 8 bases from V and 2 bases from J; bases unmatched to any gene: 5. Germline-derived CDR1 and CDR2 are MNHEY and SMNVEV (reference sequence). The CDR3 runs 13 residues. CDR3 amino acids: CASADRGPYEQYF. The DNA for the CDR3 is TGTGCCAGCGCTGACAGGGGTCCCTACGAGCAGTACTTC.

The CDR3 here is CASRSQGFDGDEQFF. The CDR3 DNA is TGTGCCAGCAGGAGTCAGGGGTTCGACGGCGATGAGCAGTTCTTC. The chain links TRBV11-2 to TRBJ2-1; weak D call: TRBD1 (6 bases). The V gene lost 6 bases and the J gene lost 8 bases, with 20 bases spanning the gap. The CDR3 is 15 amino acids. Germline-derived CDR1 and CDR2 are SGHAT and FQNNGV.

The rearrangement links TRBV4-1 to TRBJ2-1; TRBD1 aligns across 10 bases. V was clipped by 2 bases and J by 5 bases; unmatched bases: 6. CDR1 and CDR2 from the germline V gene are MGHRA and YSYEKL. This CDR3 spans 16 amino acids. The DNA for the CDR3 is TGCGCCAGCAGCCAATCCGGGACAGGGGACAACAATGAGCAGTTCTTC. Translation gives CASSQSGTGDNNEQFF.

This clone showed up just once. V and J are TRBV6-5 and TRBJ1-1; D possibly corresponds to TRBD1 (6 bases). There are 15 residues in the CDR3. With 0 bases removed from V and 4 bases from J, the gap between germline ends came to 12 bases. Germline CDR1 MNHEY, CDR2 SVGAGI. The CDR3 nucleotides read TGTGCCAGCAGTTACTCGAGGGGAGGGGGCACTGAAGCTTTCTTT. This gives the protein CASSYSRGGGTEAFF.

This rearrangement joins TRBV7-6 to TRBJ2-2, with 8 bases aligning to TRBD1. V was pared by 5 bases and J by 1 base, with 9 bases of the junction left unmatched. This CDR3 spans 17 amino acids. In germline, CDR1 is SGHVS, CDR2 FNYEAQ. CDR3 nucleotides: TGTGCCAGCAGCCAAATAGGACAGGGCGGGAACACCGGGGAGCTGTTTTTT. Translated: CASSQIGQGGNTGELFF.

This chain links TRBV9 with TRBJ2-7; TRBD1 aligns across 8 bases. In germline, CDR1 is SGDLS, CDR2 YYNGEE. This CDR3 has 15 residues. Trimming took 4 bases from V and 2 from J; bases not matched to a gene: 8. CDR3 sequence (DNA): TGTGCCAGCAGCCTCCATGACAGGGGTCCCTACGAGCAGTACTTC. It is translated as CASSLHDRGPYEQYF.

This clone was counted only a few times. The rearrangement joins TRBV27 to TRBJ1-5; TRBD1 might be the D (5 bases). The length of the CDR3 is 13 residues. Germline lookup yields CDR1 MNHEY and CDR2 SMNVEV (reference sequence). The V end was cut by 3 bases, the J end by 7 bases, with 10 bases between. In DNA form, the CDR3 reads TGTGCCAGCAGTTTCAGGGTGGAGCAGCCCCAGCATTTT. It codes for CASSFRVEQPQHF.

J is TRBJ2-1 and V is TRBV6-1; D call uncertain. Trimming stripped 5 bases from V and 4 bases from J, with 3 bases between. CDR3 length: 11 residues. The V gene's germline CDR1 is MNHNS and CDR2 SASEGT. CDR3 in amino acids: CASSPYNEQFF. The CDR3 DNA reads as TGTGCCAGCAGTCCATACAATGAGCAGTTCTTC.

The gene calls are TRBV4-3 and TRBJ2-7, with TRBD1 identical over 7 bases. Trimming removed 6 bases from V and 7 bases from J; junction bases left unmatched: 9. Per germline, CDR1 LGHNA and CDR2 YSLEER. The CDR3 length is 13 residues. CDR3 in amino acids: CASSPQGRGEQYF. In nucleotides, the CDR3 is TGCGCCAGCAGTCCACAGGGGCGCGGGGAGCAGTACTTC.

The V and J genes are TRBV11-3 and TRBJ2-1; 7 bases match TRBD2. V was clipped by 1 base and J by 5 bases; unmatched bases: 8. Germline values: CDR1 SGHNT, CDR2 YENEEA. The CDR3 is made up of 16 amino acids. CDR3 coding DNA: TGTGCCAGCAGCTTAGGAGGCGGGAGTCGGCACAATGAGCAGTTCTTC. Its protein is CASSLGGGSRHNEQFF.

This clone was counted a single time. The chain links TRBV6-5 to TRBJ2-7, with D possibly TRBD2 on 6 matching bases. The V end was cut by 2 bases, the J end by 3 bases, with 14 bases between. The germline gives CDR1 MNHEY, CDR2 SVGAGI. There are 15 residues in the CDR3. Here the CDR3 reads CASSYGGTGDYEQYF. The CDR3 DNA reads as TGTGCCAGCAGTTACGGGGGGACTGGAGACTACGAGCAGTACTTC.

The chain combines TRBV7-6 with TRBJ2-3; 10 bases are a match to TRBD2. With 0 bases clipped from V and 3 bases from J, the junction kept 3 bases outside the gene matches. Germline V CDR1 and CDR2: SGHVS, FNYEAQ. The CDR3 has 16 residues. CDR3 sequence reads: CASSLAASGGTDTQYF. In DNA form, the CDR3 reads TGTGCCAGCAGCTTAGCCGCTAGCGGGGGTACAGATACGCAGTATTTT.

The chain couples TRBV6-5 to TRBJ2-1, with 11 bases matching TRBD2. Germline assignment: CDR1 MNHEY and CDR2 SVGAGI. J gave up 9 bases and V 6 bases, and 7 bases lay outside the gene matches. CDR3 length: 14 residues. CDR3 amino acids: CASRVAGGGVEQFF. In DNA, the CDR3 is TGTGCCAGCAGGGTAGCGGGAGGGGGGGTTGAGCAGTTCTTC.

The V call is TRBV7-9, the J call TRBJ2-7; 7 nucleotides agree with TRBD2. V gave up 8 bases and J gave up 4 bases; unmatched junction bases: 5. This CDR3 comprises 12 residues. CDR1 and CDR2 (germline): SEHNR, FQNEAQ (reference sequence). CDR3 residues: CASGGDLYEQYF. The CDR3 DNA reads TGTGCCAGCGGGGGGGACCTTTACGAGCAGTACTTC.

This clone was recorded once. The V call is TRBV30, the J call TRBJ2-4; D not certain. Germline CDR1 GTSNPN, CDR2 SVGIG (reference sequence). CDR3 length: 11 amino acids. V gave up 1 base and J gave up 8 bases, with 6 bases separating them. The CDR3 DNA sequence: TGTGCCTGGAGTGCCATAGACATTCAGTACTTC. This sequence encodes CAWSAIDIQYF.